The 25 T cell receptor beta chains in this list originate from one sample, sequenced in a study of blood T cell repertoires in COVID-19. TCRdb's copy holds only in-frame clones and misses some; the assay was immunoSEQ multiplex PCR. Of tens of thousands of clones in the sample, 80% to 90% were seen once. Input material: peripheral blood. These receptors were collected from a woman of 80 years or more with active or convalescent COVID-19.

V is TRBV15 and J is TRBJ1-1; 8 bases line up with TRBD1. This CDR3 region has 14 residues. Germline values: CDR1 LNHNV, CDR2 YYDKDF (reference sequence). V trimming: 5 bases; J trimming: 5 bases; junction bases outside the gene matches: 7. In DNA form, the CDR3 reads TGTGCCACCAGCGGCGGACAGGGTGGGACTGAAGCTTTCTTT. It encodes CATSGGQGGTEAFF.

The rearrangement joins TRBV3-1 (or the pseudogene TRBV3-2) to TRBJ1-5; D is unclear. The germline gives CDR1 LGHDT, CDR2 YNNKEL (reference sequence). There are 15 residues in the CDR3. Trimming removed 4 bases from V and 6 bases from J, with 16 bases in between. The CDR3 reads CASSLSAGTGQPQHF. CDR3 nucleotides: TGTGCCAGCAGCCTATCGGCCGGAACGGGTCAGCCCCAGCATTTT.

This chain joins TRBV4-2 and TRBJ2-3; 11 nucleotides align to TRBD2. Losses at the gene ends were 0 bases for V and 3 bases for J; bases not matched to a gene: 8. This CDR3 spans 18 amino acids. Germline V lookup: CDR1 LGHNA, CDR2 YNFKEQ. CDR3 amino acids: CASSQDLPSSGRTDTQYF. CDR3 sequence (DNA): TGTGCCAGCAGCCAAGACCTCCCATCTAGCGGGAGGACAGATACGCAGTATTTT.

The DNA for the CDR3 is TGTGCCAGCAGCCAAGCGGACAGGGCAAGGCGCACTGAAGCTTTCTTT. This sequence encodes CASSQADRARRTEAFF. The chain is built from TRBV21-1 and TRBJ1-1; the table's TRBD1 call for D was not verified on the DNA. TRBV21-1 is tagged as a pseudogene. This CDR3 contains 16 residues.

This chain connects TRBV2 to TRBJ2-3; 11 bases are a match to TRBD2. The germline V gene has CDR1 SNHLY and CDR2 FYNNEI. V gave up 7 bases and J gave up 1 base; unmatched junction bases: 7. The CDR3 is 16 amino acids. The CDR3 protein is CASIVGLAAGTDTQYF. CDR3 bases: TGTGCCAGCATCGTGGGACTAGCGGCCGGCACAGATACGCAGTATTTT.

This clone was counted once. The chain carries TRBV10-3 and TRBJ1-2; possible D gene TRBD1, 6 bases. V lost 4 bases and J lost 2, with 8 bases in between. The CDR3 has 13 amino acids. CDR1 ENHRY and CDR2 SYGVKD come from the germline V gene. The CDR3 DNA is TGTGCCATCAGTGTGGACAGAAACTATGGCTACACCTTC. This gives the protein CAISVDRNYGYTF.

J is TRBJ2-3 and V is TRBV5-4; TRBD2 might be the D (6 bases). Germline assignment: CDR1 SGHNT and CDR2 YYREEE (reference sequence). The CDR3 extends over 15 amino acids. Trimming cost V 4 bases and J 2 bases, with 14 bases left between them. The CDR3 DNA reads TGTGCCAGCAGCCCGGGACTTCGGGACACAGATACGCAGTATTTT. Its translation: CASSPGLRDTDTQYF.

This clone turned up a few times. The V and J genes are TRBV7-6 and TRBJ2-1; 7 bases align to TRBD2. This CDR3 region has 17 residues. The germline V gene has CDR1 SGHVS and CDR2 FNYEAQ. Losses at the gene ends were 4 bases for V and 1 base for J; bases not matched to a gene: 10. The CDR3 nucleotides are TGTGCCAGCAGCTCGCCCCCAAGCGGGGCGTCCTACAATGAGCAGTTCTTC. This encodes CASSSPPSGASYNEQFF.

This sequence joins TRBV2 and TRBJ2-2, with TRBD1 matching 11 bases. Trimming cost V 7 bases and J 7 bases; bases outside gene matches: 8. The CDR3 runs to 15 residues. In germline, CDR1 is SNHLY, CDR2 FYNNEI. In DNA form, the CDR3 reads TGTGCCAGCAACCGGGACAGGGGGAACGGCGGGGAGCTGTTTTTT. Encoded protein: CASNRDRGNGGELFF.

The chain carries TRBV30 and TRBJ1-2; perhaps TRBD1 as D (6 bases). The CDR3 is 14 residues long. CDR1 and CDR2 (germline): GTSNPN, SVGIG (reference sequence). Trimming stripped 1 base from V and 3 bases from J, with 12 bases between. This CDR3 reads CAWSGDKGDYGYTF. The DNA of the CDR3 is TGTGCCTGGAGTGGGGACAAGGGGGACTATGGCTACACCTTC. The variable domain in full, completed from reference TRBV30 and TRBJ1-2, reads SQTIHQWPATLVQPVGSPLSLECTVEGTSNPNLYWYRQAAGRGLQLLFYSVGIGQISSEVPQNLSASRPQDRQFILSSKKLLLSDSGFYLCAWSGDKGDYGYTFGSGTRLTVV.

The chain joins TRBV7-8 to TRBJ2-7; 7 bases fit TRBD1. Trimming cost V 6 bases and J 2 bases; bases outside gene matches: 4. The CDR3 runs to 13 residues. In germline, CDR1 is SGHVS, CDR2 FQNEAQ. The CDR3 sequence is CASRNDRAYEQYF. The CDR3 DNA sequence: TGTGCCAGCAGGAACGACAGGGCCTACGAGCAGTACTTC.

J is TRBJ1-2 and V is TRBV19; D remains unclear. Germline CDR1 is LNHDA and CDR2 is SQIVND (reference sequence). V lost 1 base to trimming and J lost 4 bases, with 7 bases between them. The CDR3 contains 13 residues. The CDR3 DNA reads as TGTGCCAGTAGTATAGGGGCAGCCTATGGCTACACCTTC. This encodes CASSIGAAYGYTF.

This sequence joins TRBV2 and TRBJ2-7; 9 positions agree with TRBD1. Trimming took 5 bases from V and 6 from J; bases not matched to a gene: 11. The CDR3 is 15 residues long. Germline CDR1 reads SNHLY; CDR2 reads FYNNEI. CDR3 loop: CASSQLPGQGGEQYF. DNA for the CDR3: TGTGCCAGCAGTCAGCTCCCGGGACAGGGAGGCGAGCAGTACTTC.

The gene calls are TRBV11-3 and TRBJ1-5, with 8 bases that match TRBD1. The CDR3 sequence is 16 residues long. Looked up from germline, CDR1 is SGHNT and CDR2 is YENEEA. The trim removed 5 bases at V and 2 bases at J, leaving 8 bases unmatched. CDR3 region: CASSTRTGKGNQPQHF. The CDR3 DNA reads as TGTGCCAGCAGCACCCGGACAGGGAAGGGCAATCAGCCCCAGCATTTT.

V and J are TRBV5-6 and TRBJ1-6; D is possibly TRBD1 (5 bases). V lost 1 base to trimming and J lost 6 bases, with 11 bases between them. This CDR3 is built from 15 residues. Germline CDR1 SGHDT, CDR2 YYEEEE. CDR3 sequence: CASSLQTVPNSPLHF. CDR3 sequence (DNA): TGTGCCAGCAGCTTGCAGACAGTTCCTAATTCACCCCTCCACTTT.

The chain links TRBV18 to TRBJ2-1, with TRBD2 identical over 8 bases. The V segment lost 2 bases and the J segment 0 bases; nucleotides outside the gene matches: 12. The CDR3 runs 19 residues. Germline V lookup: CDR1 KGHSH, CDR2 LQKENI. The CDR3 is CASSPTGYPAGASYNEQFF. The CDR3 DNA reads TGTGCCAGCTCACCAACAGGTTACCCAGCGGGAGCCTCCTACAATGAGCAGTTCTTC.

The chain joins TRBV10-3 to TRBJ2-7; D is undetermined. The CDR3 spans 14 residues. V was clipped by 2 bases and J by 2 bases, with 10 bases between them. Germline V gene data show CDR1 as ENHRY and CDR2 as SYGVKD. As DNA, the CDR3 is TGTGCCATCAGTGAGAACCTACCTCCCTACGAGCAGTACTTC. This sequence encodes CAISENLPPYEQYF.

This rearrangement joins TRBV6-5 to TRBJ2-2; 8 bases align to TRBD1. CDR1 and CDR2 from the germline V gene are MNHEY and SVGAGI. V shed 7 bases and J 6 bases; nucleotides not matched to a gene: 10. This CDR3 is 15 amino acids long. The CDR3 reads CASTTQQGVAGELFF. The CDR3 nucleotides are TGTGCCAGCACGACCCAACAGGGGGTGGCCGGGGAGCTGTTTTTT.

The J gene is TRBJ1-2, the V gene TRBV4-2; no reliable D call. The CDR3 length is 15 residues. V was shortened by 0 bases and J by 4 bases, with 12 bases between the two germline ends. The germline CDR1 and CDR2 sequences are LGHNA and YNFKEQ. CDR3 sequence (DNA): TGTGCCAGCAGCCAAGAAGTATCGGGGAGCTATGGCTACACCTTC. This sequence encodes CASSQEVSGSYGYTF.

The J gene is TRBJ1-6, the V gene TRBV28; possible D gene TRBD1, 5 bases. With 7 bases removed from V and 7 bases from J, the gap between germline ends came to 20 bases. The CDR3 is 16 residues long. Looked up from germline, CDR1 is MDHEN and CDR2 is SYDVKM. CDR3 coding DNA: TGTGCCAGCACCCCATTCGGGGGGGAGGGAAATTCACCCCTCCACTTT. Its protein is CASTPFGGEGNSPLHF. The full variable domain, its missing parts supplied by reference TRBV28 and TRBJ1-6, is DVKVTQSSRYLVKRTGEKVFLECVQDMDHENMFWYRQDPGLGLRLIYFSYDVKMKEKGDIPEGYSVSREKKERFSLILESASTNQTSMYLCASTPFGGEGNSPLHFGNGTRLTVT.

The gene calls are TRBV12-5 and TRBJ1-6; 7 bases agree with TRBD1. V was pared by 1 base and J by 12 bases, with 3 bases of the junction left unmatched. The CDR3 loop spans 13 amino acids. Germline lookup yields CDR1 LGHNT and CDR2 FRNRAP. The CDR3 DNA reads as TGTGCTAGTGGTTTGGACAGGGGTTTACCCCTCCACTTT. This codes for CASGLDRGLPLHF.

The V call is TRBV4-3, the J call TRBJ2-7; unclear D gene. The CDR3 loop spans 13 amino acids. Germline assignment: CDR1 LGHNA and CDR2 YSLEER. Between the trimmed V and J ends, which lost 4 bases and 2 bases, there was a span of 9 bases. The CDR3 DNA reads TGCGCCAGCAGCCGTAATGTCCCCTACGAGCAGTACTTC. Amino acid sequence: CASSRNVPYEQYF.

This clone was detected a few times. This sequence joins TRBV5-6 and TRBJ1-4, with TRBD1 as a possible D gene (6 bases). V gave up 4 bases and J gave up 4 bases, with 23 bases separating them. From germline, CDR1 is SGHDT and CDR2 YYEEEE. The CDR3 has 18 amino acids. CDR3 in amino acids: CASSLEGVGGSGNEKLFF. For the CDR3, the DNA is TGTGCCAGCAGCCTGGAGGGTGTTGGGGGCTCGGGTAATGAAAAACTGTTTTTT.

The rearrangement joins TRBV2 to TRBJ2-7, with a weak D call TRBD1 (5 bases). This CDR3 spans 14 amino acids. V shed 2 bases and J shed 2 bases, with 10 bases lying between them. Germline CDR1 SNHLY, CDR2 FYNNEI. The CDR3 DNA reads TGTGCCAGCAGTGAAATTGGGGCTACCTACGAGCAGTACTTC. This encodes CASSEIGATYEQYF.

V usage is TRBV6-1 and J usage is TRBJ1-5, with 11 bases lining up with TRBD1. The length of the CDR3 is 17 residues. The ends lost 3 bases at V and 6 bases at J; junction bases unmatched: 10. Per the germline V gene, CDR1 is MNHNS and CDR2 is SASEGT. CDR3 coding DNA: TGTGCCAGCAGTGAGGGGAGGACAGGGGGCGCGGGTCAGCCCCAGCATTTT. Protein: CASSEGRTGGAGQPQHF.